This T cell receptor beta chain originates from a study of blood T cell repertoires in COVID-19. As for the study in general: T cells, B-cell-depleted T cells, or PBMCs provided the cDNA or gDNA that served as material.

The protocol was immunoSEQ multiplex PCR, while the TCRdb copy is restricted to in-frame clones and leaves out a portion. The data hold around 180,000 clones, with roughly three quarters observed a single time. Regarding this clone: One end of the junction varies from germline; a read error may be responsible.

Specimen: peripheral blood. The clonotype originates from a man aged 55 to 69 with active or convalescent COVID-19.

The CDR3 is CASSFDRAVPYDYTF. CDR3 DNA: TGTGCCAGCAGTTTTGACAGGGCAGTCCCTTATGACTACACCTTC. The chain is built from TRBV28 and TRBJ1-2; 7 bases align to TRBD1. CDR3 size: 15 residues. The germline V gene encodes CDR1 MDHEN and CDR2 SYDVKM.